This TCR beta chain was obtained from a study of blood T cell repertoires in COVID-19. The wider study: COVID-19 samples collected from the United States, Italy and Spain covered acute and convalescent phases. PBMCs, B-cell-depleted T cells, or T cells provided the cDNA or gDNA that made up the material.

Original handling: Amplification from reference gene primers served as the basis for estimated nucleated cell counts. Profiling relied on immunoSEQ multiplex PCR, and the TCRdb table lists in-frame clones only, not all of them. The DNA gave D and trimming, while V, J and clone size come from that table. The data contain 55,000 to 65,000 clones, 70% to 90% of them singletons. This clone appeared a single time. Losses at the gene ends were 3 bases for V and 6 bases for J; bases not matched to a gene: 5. The germline V gene has CDR1 SNHLY and CDR2 FYNNEI. The CDR3 consists of 14 residues. What was sequenced was peripheral blood. The receptor comes from a woman aged 60-75 years with active COVID-19. The genes are TRBV2 and TRBJ2-3; 8 nucleotides line up with TRBD1. The CDR3 reads CASSDRTGTDTQYF. The CDR3, as DNA: TGTGCCAGCAGTGACCGGACAGGGACGGATACGCAGTATTTT. The complete variable domain, with remaining parts taken from reference TRBV2 and TRBJ2-3, reads EPEVTQTPSHQVTQMGQEVILRCVPISNHLYFYWYRQILGQKVEFLVSFYNNEISEKSEIFDDQFSVERPDGSNFTLKIRSTKLEDSAMYFCASSDRTGTDTQYFGPGTRLTVL.